These 21 T cell receptor beta chains were all obtained from the same sample, sequenced in a study of cytomegalovirus exposure and HLA in healthy donors. PCR was performed using 60 Vbeta and 13 Jbeta primers. The method was immunoSEQ multiplex PCR; TCRdb's version includes in-frame clones alone and lacks a portion of them. There are 95,000 or so clones in the sample; 80% to 85% occur only once, and around 4.2% lies in the top ten. Material for sequencing was PBMCs. The source is a woman in her 70s in good health and CMV-seropositive.

V and J are TRBV18 and TRBJ2-1; 7 bases line up with TRBD1. Losses at the gene ends were 5 bases for V and 3 bases for J; bases not matched to a gene: 10. This CDR3 has 16 amino acids. Per germline, CDR1 KGHSH and CDR2 LQKENI. CDR3: CASSYPGGKNYNEQFF. The CDR3 DNA reads as TGTGCCAGCTCATACCCAGGGGGTAAGAACTACAATGAGCAGTTCTTC.

V is TRBV5-1 and J is TRBJ2-2; 9 bases are shared with TRBD1. The J segment lost 6 bases and the V segment lost 4 bases, leaving 7 bases of the junction unmatched. Germline values: CDR1 SGHRS, CDR2 YFSETQ. The CDR3 length is 15 residues. In DNA form, the CDR3 reads TGCGCCAGCAGCCCGGGGGGACAGGGCGCCGGGGAGCTGTTTTTT. Translation: CASSPGGQGAGELFF.

The V and J genes are TRBV6-5 and TRBJ1-2, with TRBD1 as a possible D gene (6 bases). The CDR3 has 14 amino acids. V was pared by 4 bases and J by 6 bases, with 15 bases between. Per the germline V gene, CDR1 is MNHEY and CDR2 is SVGAGI. The CDR3 sequence: CASSSGGGVDGYTF. Here the CDR3 DNA reads TGTGCCAGCAGTTCGGGGGGGGGCGTGGATGGCTACACCTTC.

The rearrangement joins TRBV28 to TRBJ2-2; 8 bases agree with TRBD1. The CDR3 covers 16 residues. Germline V gene sequence: CDR1 MDHEN, CDR2 SYDVKM. The V gene end was trimmed by 3 bases and the J gene end by 7 bases; junction bases not matched to a gene: 10. Written as DNA, the CDR3 is TGTGCCAGCAGTTTTTCACAGGGGGACGTCGGCGGGGAGCTGTTTTTT. Its protein product is CASSFSQGDVGGELFF. The variable domain in full, completed from reference TRBV28 and TRBJ2-2, reads DVKVTQSSRYLVKRTGEKVFLECVQDMDHENMFWYRQDPGLGLRLIYFSYDVKMKEKGDIPEGYSVSREKKERFSLILESASTNQTSMYLCASSFSQGDVGGELFFGEGSRLTVL.

This chain uses TRBV5-6 with TRBJ1-2; TRBD1 matches at 7 bases. The trim removed 2 bases at V and 6 bases at J, leaving 7 bases unmatched. The CDR3 is 14 amino acids. CDR1 and CDR2 (germline): SGHDT, YYEEEE. This CDR3 is CASSFSTGFNGYTF. The DNA for the CDR3 is TGTGCCAGCAGCTTTTCGACAGGGTTTAATGGCTACACCTTC.

The rearrangement joins TRBV25-1 to TRBJ1-2; 8 bases align to TRBD1. V trimming: 5 bases; J trimming: 3 bases; junction bases outside the gene matches: 5. The length of the CDR3 is 14 residues. The germline V gene encodes CDR1 MGHDK and CDR2 SYGVNS. In DNA form, the CDR3 reads TGTGCCAGCAGTAAGACAGGGGTAGACTATGGCTACACCTTC. Translating it yields CASSKTGVDYGYTF.

The chain combines TRBV4-3 with TRBJ1-6; D is unclear. This CDR3 region has 14 residues. Deletions cut 3 bases from V and 7 bases from J, with 10 bases between. Germline CDR1 LGHNA, CDR2 YSLEER. CDR3 amino acids: CASSHAARNSPLHF. The CDR3 bases are TGCGCCAGCAGCCATGCAGCTAGGAATTCACCCCTCCACTTT.

A few counts support this clone. The V gene is TRBV2, the J gene TRBJ2-7; perhaps TRBD1 as D (6 bases). Between the trimmed V and J ends, which lost 1 base and 3 bases, there was a span of 7 bases. Germline-derived CDR1 and CDR2 are SNHLY and FYNNEI. The CDR3 contains 13 residues. The CDR3 protein is CASSEGTDYEQYF. As DNA, the CDR3 is TGTGCCAGCAGTGAAGGGACAGACTACGAGCAGTACTTC. The whole variable domain, filled in from reference TRBV2 and TRBJ2-7, reads EPEVTQTPSHQVTQMGQEVILRCVPISNHLYFYWYRQILGQKVEFLVSFYNNEISEKSEIFDDQFSVERPDGSNFTLKIRSTKLEDSAMYFCASSEGTDYEQYFGPGTRLTVT.

This clone came up a few times. V is TRBV28 and J is TRBJ1-1, with D perhaps TRBD1 (6 bases). Germline CDR1 and CDR2: MDHEN and SYDVKM. With 5 bases removed from V and 0 bases from J, the gap between germline ends came to 10 bases. The CDR3 spans 14 residues. CDR3 sequence reads: CASSGQSLNTEAFF. CDR3 bases: TGTGCCAGCAGTGGACAGAGCCTGAACACTGAAGCTTTCTTT.

This clone was detected only once. The chain employs TRBV27 and TRBJ1-1, with 8 positions matching TRBD1. From germline, CDR1 is MNHEY and CDR2 SMNVEV (reference sequence). CDR3 length: 15 amino acids. The V gene end was trimmed by 4 bases and the J gene end by 4 bases; junction bases not matched to a gene: 8. The DNA of the CDR3 is TGTGCCAGCAGTTCCAGGACAGGGCTTTTCACTGAAGCTTTCTTT. This encodes CASSSRTGLFTEAFF.

This chain uses TRBV7-2 with TRBJ2-1; 8 bases line up with TRBD1. Germline CDR1 and CDR2: SGHTA and FQGNSA. The CDR3 consists of 11 residues. V was pared by 8 bases and J by 7 bases, with 1 base of the junction left unmatched. CDR3: CASRQGNEQFF. The CDR3 bases are TGTGCCAGCCGACAGGGGAATGAGCAGTTCTTC.

V gene TRBV4-3 combines with J gene TRBJ2-5, with 12 nucleotides matching TRBD2. The end of the DNA fits TRBJ2-7 better, so the J call may be wrong. Germline CDR1 is LGHNA and CDR2 is YSLEER. The CDR3 has 15 amino acids. For the CDR3, the DNA is TGCGCCAGCAGCCGACTAGCGGGAGATAAAGACGAGCAGTACTTC. Translation: CASSRLAGDKDEQYF.

The gene calls are TRBV7-3 and TRBJ2-3, with TRBD2 matching 9 bases. The germline V gene encodes CDR1 SGHTA and CDR2 FQGTGA. The CDR3 is 16 residues long. With V trimmed by 2 bases and J by 2 bases, 5 bases remained unmatched. The CDR3 sequence is CASSLLAGGATDTQYF. In DNA form, the CDR3 reads TGTGCCAGCAGCTTACTCGCGGGAGGGGCCACAGATACGCAGTATTTT.

V is TRBV2 and J is TRBJ2-2; the D is unclear. The CDR3 is 14 residues long. With 4 bases removed from V and 4 bases from J, the gap between germline ends came to 10 bases. The V gene's germline CDR1 is SNHLY and CDR2 FYNNEI. The CDR3 protein is CASSVGASTGELFF. The CDR3 region has the DNA TGTGCCAGCAGTGTCGGAGCTAGCACCGGGGAGCTGTTTTTT.

A note on this clone: The junction departs from the called germline gene at one end, perhaps through a read error. This rearrangement joins TRBV7-7 to TRBJ2-5; D uncertain. Germline CDR1 and CDR2: SSHAT and FNYEAQ (reference sequence). CDR3 length: 14 amino acids. In DNA form, the CDR3 reads TGTGCTAGCAGCTTTAGTAATAACCAAGAGACCCAGTACTTC. Amino acids: CASSFSNNQETQYF.

V is TRBV6-5 and J is TRBJ2-7; TRBD1 matches 9 bases. The V gene's germline CDR1 is MNHEY and CDR2 SVGAGI. CDR3 length: 14 residues. V trimming: 6 bases; J trimming: 2 bases; junction bases outside the gene matches: 5. DNA of the CDR3: TGTGCCAGCAGCCTGGGACAGGGCCCCTACGAGCAGTACTTC. It encodes CASSLGQGPYEQYF.

The V and J genes are TRBV29-1 and TRBJ2-1; D remains ambiguous. Trimming stripped 2 bases from V and 8 bases from J, with 10 bases between. CDR3 length: 12 amino acids. Germline V gene lookup returns CDR1 SQVTM and CDR2 ANQGSEA. DNA of the CDR3: TGCAGCGTTGAATTAGCAAGTGATGAGCAGTTCTTC. Translation: CSVELASDEQFF.

The chain couples TRBV11-3 to TRBJ2-3; D call uncertain. Per germline, CDR1 SGHNT and CDR2 YENEEA. The V end was cut by 0 bases, the J end by 4 bases, with 17 bases between. The CDR3 length is 17 residues. This CDR3 is CASSLDPVGRGADTQYF. Here the CDR3 DNA reads TGTGCCAGCAGCTTAGACCCTGTGGGTCGCGGCGCAGATACGCAGTATTTT. Together with reference TRBV11-3 and TRBJ2-3, the CDR3 gives the full variable domain: EAGVVQSPRYKIIEKKQPVAFWCNPISGHNTLYWYLQNLGQGPELLIRYENEEAVDDSQLPKDRFSAERLKGVDSTLKIQPAELGDSAVYLCASSLDPVGRGADTQYFGPGTRLTVL.

The chain uses TRBV10-3 and TRBJ2-5; TRBD2 is a possible D gene (7 bases). CDR1 is ENHRY and CDR2 is SYGVKD in the germline V gene. CDR3 length equals 17 residues. V was cut by 7 bases and J by 2 bases, with 23 bases left in between. The CDR3 loop is CAIKRGRDVSGQETQYF. CDR3 bases: TGTGCCATCAAGAGGGGGAGGGATGTTAGCGGGCAAGAGACCCAGTACTTC.

The chain couples TRBV4-1 to TRBJ2-1; D is possibly TRBD1 (6 bases). V lost 0 bases, J lost 2 bases, and 8 bases lay in between. Germline assignment: CDR1 MGHRA and CDR2 YSYEKL. The CDR3 runs to 15 residues. CDR3 amino acids: CASSQDQGPYNEQFF. DNA for the CDR3: TGCGCCAGCAGCCAAGACCAGGGGCCCTACAATGAGCAGTTCTTC.

The chain recombines TRBV18 with TRBJ2-2; D call uncertain. In germline, CDR1 is KGHSH, CDR2 LQKENI. The CDR3 runs to 13 residues. Trimming took off 5 bases at V and 7 bases at J, with 11 bases between the two ends. CDR3 sequence (DNA): TGTGCCAGCTCATCGTTAGGCGGCGGGGAGCTGTTTTTT. As protein: CASSSLGGGELFF.